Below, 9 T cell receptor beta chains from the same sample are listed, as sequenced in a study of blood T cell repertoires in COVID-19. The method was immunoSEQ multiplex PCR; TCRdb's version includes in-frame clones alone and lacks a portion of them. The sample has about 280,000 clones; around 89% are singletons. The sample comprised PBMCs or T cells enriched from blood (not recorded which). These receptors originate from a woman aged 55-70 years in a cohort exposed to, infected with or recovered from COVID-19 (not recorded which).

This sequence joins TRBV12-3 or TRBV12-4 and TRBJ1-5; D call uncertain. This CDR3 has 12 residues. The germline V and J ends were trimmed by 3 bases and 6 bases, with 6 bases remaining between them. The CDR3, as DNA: TGTGCCAGCAGTTTCGGCGGTCAGCCCCAGCATTTT. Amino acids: CASSFGGQPQHF.

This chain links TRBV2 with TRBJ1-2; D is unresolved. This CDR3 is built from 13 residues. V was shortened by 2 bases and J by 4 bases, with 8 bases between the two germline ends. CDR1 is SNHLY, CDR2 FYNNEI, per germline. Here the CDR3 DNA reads TGTGCCAGCAGTGAAAGGCAGGTCTATGGCTACACCTTC. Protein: CASSERQVYGYTF.

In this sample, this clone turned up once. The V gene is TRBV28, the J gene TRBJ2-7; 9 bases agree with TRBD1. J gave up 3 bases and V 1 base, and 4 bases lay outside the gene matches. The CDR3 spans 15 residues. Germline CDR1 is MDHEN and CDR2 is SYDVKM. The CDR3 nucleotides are TGTGCCAGCAGTTTATCCGGGACAGGGCTCTACGAGCAGTACTTC. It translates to CASSLSGTGLYEQYF.

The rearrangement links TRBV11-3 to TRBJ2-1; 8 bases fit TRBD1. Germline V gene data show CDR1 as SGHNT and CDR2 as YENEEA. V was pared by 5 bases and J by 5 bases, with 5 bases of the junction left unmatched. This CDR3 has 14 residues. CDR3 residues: CASSPRGPHNEQFF. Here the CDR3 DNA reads TGTGCCAGCAGCCCCAGGGGGCCCCACAATGAGCAGTTCTTC.

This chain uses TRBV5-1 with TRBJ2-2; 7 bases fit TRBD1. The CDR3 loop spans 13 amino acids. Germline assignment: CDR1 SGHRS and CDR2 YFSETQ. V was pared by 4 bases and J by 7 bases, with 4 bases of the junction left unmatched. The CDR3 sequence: CASSQGDGGELFF. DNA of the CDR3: TGCGCCAGCAGCCAGGGGGACGGCGGGGAGCTGTTTTTT.

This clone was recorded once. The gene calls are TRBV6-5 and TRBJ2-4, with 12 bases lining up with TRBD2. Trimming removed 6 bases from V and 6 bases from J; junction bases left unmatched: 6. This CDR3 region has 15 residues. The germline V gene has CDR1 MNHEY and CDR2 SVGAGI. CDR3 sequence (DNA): TGTGCCAGCAGCTCACTAGCGGGAGGTGTAAACATTCAGTACTTC. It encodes CASSSLAGGVNIQYF.

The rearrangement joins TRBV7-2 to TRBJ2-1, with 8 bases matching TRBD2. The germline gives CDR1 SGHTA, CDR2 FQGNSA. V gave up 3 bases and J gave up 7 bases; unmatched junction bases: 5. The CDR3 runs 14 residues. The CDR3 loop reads CASSFSGLDNEQFF. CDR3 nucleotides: TGTGCCAGCAGCTTTTCGGGACTAGATAATGAGCAGTTCTTC.

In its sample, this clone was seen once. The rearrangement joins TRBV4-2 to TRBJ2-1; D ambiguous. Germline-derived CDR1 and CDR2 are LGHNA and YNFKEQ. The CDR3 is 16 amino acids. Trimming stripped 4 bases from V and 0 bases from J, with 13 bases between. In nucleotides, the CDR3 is TGTGCCAGCAGCCCCGTTGCAGGCAGCTCCTACAATGAGCAGTTCTTC. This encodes CASSPVAGSSYNEQFF.

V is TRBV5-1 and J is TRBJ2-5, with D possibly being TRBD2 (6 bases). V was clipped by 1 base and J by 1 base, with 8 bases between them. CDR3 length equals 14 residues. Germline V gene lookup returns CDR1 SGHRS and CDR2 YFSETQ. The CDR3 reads CASSLTAGQETQYF. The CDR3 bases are TGCGCCAGCAGCTTGACAGCGGGCCAAGAGACCCAGTACTTC.